These 29 T cell receptor beta chains share one sample of origin, sequenced in a study of blood T cell repertoires in COVID-19. Assay used: immunoSEQ multiplex PCR; TCRdb lists only in-frame clones, some missing. The data hold 25,000 to 30,000 clones, with roughly 90% observed a single time. Sequenced material: peripheral blood. The receptor set was obtained from a human donor in a cohort sampled during active COVID-19.

The chain carries TRBV4-2 and TRBJ2-1; 10 bases are a match to TRBD2. Trimming removed 3 bases from V and 8 bases from J; junction bases left unmatched: 10. The germline CDR1 and CDR2 sequences are LGHNA and YNFKEQ. This CDR3 is built from 16 residues. CDR3 residues: CASSQLSGGGMDEQFF. CDR3 bases: TGTGCCAGCAGCCAGCTAAGCGGGGGGGGGATGGATGAGCAGTTCTTC.

In nucleotides, the CDR3 is TGTGCCACCAGCAGAGCCTCAGGGACTGCTTCCTACAATGAGCAGTTCTTC. The encoded protein is CATSRASGTASYNEQFF. The rearrangement uses TRBV15 and TRBJ2-1; D perhaps matches TRBD2 (6 bases). This CDR3 is built from 17 residues. CDR1 LNHNV and CDR2 YYDKDF come from the germline V gene (reference sequence). V was cut by 1 base and J by 1 base, with 14 bases left in between.

This rearrangement joins TRBV3-1 (or the pseudogene TRBV3-2) to TRBJ2-5, with unresolved D. Trimming left V 1 base short and J 3 bases short, with 3 bases between. From germline, CDR1 is LGHDT and CDR2 YNNKEL (reference sequence). The CDR3 extends over 12 amino acids. The CDR3 DNA is TGTGCCAGCAGCCAAGTTAAAGAGACCCAGTACTTC. It translates to CASSQVKETQYF.

V is TRBV4-2 and J is TRBJ2-3; 7 nucleotides align to TRBD2. The trim removed 0 bases at V and 4 bases at J, leaving 7 bases unmatched. Germline CDR1 LGHNA, CDR2 YNFKEQ. This CDR3 is 16 amino acids long. CDR3 sequence (DNA): TGTGCCAGCAGCCAAGATCGCGGGGGTCATGCAGATACGCAGTATTTT. Protein: CASSQDRGGHADTQYF.

The rearrangement joins TRBV2 to TRBJ1-5; TRBD1 is a possible D gene (5 bases). The ends were cut back, 8 bases at V and 2 bases at J, with 16 bases in the middle. The CDR3 totals 15 residues. Germline lookup yields CDR1 SNHLY and CDR2 FYNNEI. CDR3 sequence reads: CASRGSGFGNQPQHF. CDR3 coding DNA: TGTGCCAGCCGTGGATCAGGGTTCGGCAATCAGCCCCAGCATTTT. The full variable domain, with the rest looked up from reference TRBV2 and TRBJ1-5, is EPEVTQTPSHQVTQMGQEVILRCVPISNHLYFYWYRQILGQKVEFLVSFYNNEISEKSEIFDDQFSVERPDGSNFTLKIRSTKLEDSAMYFCASRGSGFGNQPQHFGDGTRLSIL.

The V gene is TRBV4-1, the J gene TRBJ2-5; tentative D call: TRBD1 (6 bases). This CDR3 has 14 amino acids. Trimming removed 3 bases from V and 0 bases from J, with 8 bases in between. The germline V gene encodes CDR1 MGHRA and CDR2 YSYEKL. The CDR3 reads CASSHGQYQETQYF. For the CDR3, the DNA is TGCGCCAGCAGCCACGGACAGTACCAAGAGACCCAGTACTTC.

The rearrangement joins TRBV6-4 to TRBJ1-5, with TRBD1 matching over 8 bases. The CDR3 consists of 14 residues. Trimming took 2 bases from V and 7 from J; bases not matched to a gene: 4. CDR1 MRHNA and CDR2 SNTAGT come from the germline V gene. CDR3 sequence (DNA): TGTGCCAGCAGTGACGAGACAGGGGTCCAGCCCCAGCATTTT. Amino acid sequence: CASSDETGVQPQHF.

The V and J genes are TRBV12-3 or TRBV12-4 and TRBJ2-7; D remains unclear. Trimming pared 5 bases from V and 6 bases from J, leaving 11 bases between. The CDR3 runs to 12 residues. The CDR3 DNA reads as TGTGCCAGCAGTCCTGGAGTGGGCGAGCAGTACTTC. Amino acids: CASSPGVGEQYF.

The rearrangement uses TRBV19 and TRBJ2-1, with D perhaps TRBD1 (5 bases). The CDR3 has 18 residues. V was clipped by 0 bases and J by 10 bases, with 25 bases between them. The V gene's germline CDR1 is LNHDA and CDR2 SQIVND (reference sequence). CDR3: CASSIDRWTQGRVGEQFF. CDR3 in DNA: TGTGCCAGTAGTATAGATCGGTGGACCCAGGGCAGGGTGGGGGAGCAGTTCTTC.

The CDR3 DNA follows: TGTGCCACCTCTATCCGTAGGAGCTCTGGAAACACCATATATTTT. The encoded protein is CATSIRRSSGNTIYF. This rearrangement joins TRBV25-1 to TRBJ1-3, with D hard to call. The CDR3 extends over 15 amino acids. Germline V CDR1 and CDR2: MGHDK, SYGVNS. Trimming pared 10 bases from V and 0 bases from J, leaving 16 bases between.

The chain couples TRBV3-1 (or the pseudogene TRBV3-2) to TRBJ2-3; 7 bases are a match to TRBD1. Losses at the gene ends were 3 bases for V and 2 bases for J; bases not matched to a gene: 11. This CDR3 comprises 17 residues. CDR1 is LGHDT, CDR2 YNNKEL, per germline (reference sequence). For the CDR3, the DNA is TGTGCCAGCAGCCACGGACAGGTGGGTTCCCACACAGATACGCAGTATTTT. It is translated as CASSHGQVGSHTDTQYF.

This chain uses TRBV18 with TRBJ1-1; TRBD1 matches at 7 bases. Unmatched junction bases numbered 2, after V lost 3 bases and J lost 1 base. The CDR3 runs 14 residues. CDR1 and CDR2 from the germline V gene are KGHSH and LQKENI. CDR3 sequence: CASSPGQWNTEAFF. CDR3 nucleotides: TGTGCCAGCTCACCGGGACAGTGGAACACTGAAGCTTTCTTT.

This clone was counted a single time. The chain employs TRBV19 and TRBJ2-2, with D perhaps TRBD2 (5 bases). CDR3 length: 13 amino acids. Germline values: CDR1 LNHDA, CDR2 SQIVND (reference sequence). V was cut by 8 bases and J by 1 base, with 8 bases left in between. This CDR3 is CASVEENTGELFF. CDR3 bases: TGTGCCAGTGTGGAGGAGAACACCGGGGAGCTGTTTTTT. Drawing the rest from reference TRBV19 and TRBJ2-2, the complete variable domain is DGGITQSPKYLFRKEGQNVTLSCEQNLNHDAMYWYRQDPGQGLRLIYYSQIVNDFQKGDIAEGYSVSREKKESFPLTVTSAQKNPTAFYLCASVEENTGELFFGEGSRLTVL.

V gene TRBV18 combines with J gene TRBJ1-1, with TRBD1 as a possible D gene (5 bases). Germline-derived CDR1 and CDR2 are KGHSH and LQKENI. V lost 2 bases and J lost 4, with 14 bases in between. CDR3 size: 15 residues. This CDR3 is CASSPTNRPSTEAFF. In DNA, the CDR3 is TGTGCCAGCTCACCAACAAACAGGCCGAGCACTGAAGCTTTCTTT.

The sample holds a few counts of this clone. CDR3 in DNA: TGTGCCAGCAGTTACCGCCCAGGGGGATCGGGCAATCAGCCCCAGCATTTT. As protein: CASSYRPGGSGNQPQHF. V usage is TRBV6-2 or TRBV6-3 and J usage is TRBJ1-5; TRBD1 agrees at 7 bases. The CDR3 is 17 amino acids. Trimming took 2 bases from V and 2 from J; bases not matched to a gene: 9. Germline CDR1 and CDR2: MNHEY and SVGEGT.

This clone was seen more than once but under ten times. J is TRBJ2-1 and V is TRBV6-1, with 11 bases matching TRBD2. Trimming at V came to 3 bases and at J to 13 bases, leaving 17 bases not matched to a gene. Per the germline V gene, CDR1 is MNHNS and CDR2 is SASEGT. CDR3 size: 17 residues. The CDR3 loop is CASSDLGWLAGGGAQFF. In DNA form, the CDR3 reads TGTGCCAGCAGTGACCTTGGGTGGCTAGCGGGGGGCGGGGCTCAGTTCTTC.

This clone was seen just once. The chain has TRBV9 and TRBJ2-4; the D is unclear. V was cut by 0 bases and J by 0 bases, with 10 bases left in between. The CDR3 runs 16 residues. Per germline, CDR1 SGDLS and CDR2 YYNGEE. Here the CDR3 reads CASSVGGSIAKNIQYF. As DNA, the CDR3 is TGTGCCAGCAGCGTAGGAGGTAGCATAGCCAAAAACATTCAGTACTTC.

The chain uses TRBV19 and TRBJ2-1, with TRBD2 matching over 10 bases. Germline assignment: CDR1 LNHDA and CDR2 SQIVND (reference sequence). The CDR3 consists of 14 residues. V lost 10 bases to trimming and J lost 14 bases; unmatched junction nucleotides: 17. Written as DNA, the CDR3 is TGTGCCACCCTGGGACTAGCGCCTCCTTTTTTTAAGTTCTTC. Its protein product is CATLGLAPPFFKFF.

The chain recombines TRBV9 with TRBJ2-1; 16 nucleotides align to TRBD2. This CDR3 contains 16 residues. V lost 4 bases, J lost 8 bases, and 6 bases stayed unmatched. Germline V lookup: CDR1 SGDLS, CDR2 YYNGEE. The CDR3 bases are TGTGCCAGCAGCTCCCCGGGACTAGCGGGGGGGTATGAGCAGTTCTTC. It yields the protein CASSSPGLAGGYEQFF.

The chain joins TRBV29-1 to TRBJ2-4; D ambiguous. The CDR3 covers 13 residues. Germline lookup yields CDR1 SQVTM and CDR2 ANQGSEA. Trimming cost V 2 bases and J 0 bases, with 5 bases left between them. CDR3 amino acids: CSVETQAKNIQYF. For the CDR3, the DNA is TGCAGCGTTGAAACTCAAGCCAAAAACATTCAGTACTTC.

The J gene is TRBJ1-2, the V gene TRBV19; 10 positions agree with TRBD1. Germline V gives CDR1 LNHDA, CDR2 SQIVND (reference sequence). The V segment lost 4 bases and the J segment 4 bases; nucleotides outside the gene matches: 9. CDR3 length: 16 residues. CDR3 DNA: TGTGCCAGTAGTAACCTCCGGGACAGGGGAATCTATGGCTACACCTTC. It encodes CASSNLRDRGIYGYTF.

The chain employs TRBV7-9 and TRBJ1-2, with a possible D match to TRBD1 (5 bases). The V gene's germline CDR1 is SEHNR and CDR2 FQNEAQ (reference sequence). This CDR3 region has 13 residues. Trimming took 3 bases from V and 7 from J, leaving 12 bases between them. The CDR3: CASSLLFGAGYTF. Written as DNA, the CDR3 is TGTGCCAGCAGCTTGTTATTTGGGGCTGGCTACACCTTC.

The chain combines TRBV6-6 with TRBJ2-1, with 9 bases that match TRBD1. V shed 6 bases, J shed 3 bases, and the junction held 9 bases outside the gene matches. CDR3 length: 16 amino acids. The V gene's germline CDR1 is MNHNY and CDR2 SVGAGI (reference sequence). The CDR3 region is CASSPRTGENYNEQFF. DNA for the CDR3: TGTGCCAGCAGCCCCCGGACAGGGGAGAACTACAATGAGCAGTTCTTC.

Of note for this clone: One end of the junction does not line up with germline, which may come from a read error. The chain recombines TRBV6-4 with TRBJ1-5; the D gene is possibly TRBD1 (5 bases). The CDR3 loop spans 16 amino acids. Germline V gene lookup returns CDR1 MRHNA and CDR2 SNTAGT. In nucleotides, the CDR3 is TGTGCCTGCAGGGCCTGTGCGGAGGGGTCGTGGCAGCCCCAGCATTTT. The encoded protein is CACRACAEGSWQPQHF.

The rearrangement joins TRBV12-3 or TRBV12-4 to TRBJ2-5, with TRBD1 matching 7 bases. V lost 7 bases to trimming and J lost 11 bases; unmatched junction nucleotides: 10. This CDR3 region has 12 residues. DNA of the CDR3: TGTGCCAGCAAAGCAGGGGGACCTTTGCAGTACTTC. As protein: CASKAGGPLQYF.

The chain couples TRBV4-1 to TRBJ2-3; 8 bases agree with TRBD1. This CDR3 contains 16 residues. Germline V gives CDR1 MGHRA, CDR2 YSYEKL. V gave up 2 bases and J gave up 5 bases; unmatched junction bases: 9. The CDR3 sequence: CASSQPSRGLKDTQYF. The CDR3 nucleotides read TGCGCCAGCAGCCAACCCAGCAGGGGGCTGAAAGATACGCAGTATTTT.

This rearrangement joins TRBV5-4 to TRBJ1-1; D gene unclear. Looked up from germline, CDR1 is SGHNT and CDR2 is YYREEE (reference sequence). Trimming pared 2 bases from V and 10 bases from J, leaving 12 bases between. CDR3 size: 12 residues. The CDR3 loop is CASSFPQEGAFF. The CDR3 DNA reads as TGTGCCAGCAGCTTCCCTCAGGAGGGAGCTTTCTTT.

This chain uses TRBV25-1 with TRBJ1-1; D is unresolved. The CDR3 consists of 13 residues. Germline V CDR1 and CDR2: MGHDK, SYGVNS. Trimming took off 5 bases at V and 1 base at J, with 8 bases between the two ends. The CDR3 sequence is CASSHTANTEAFF. CDR3 nucleotides: TGTGCCAGCAGTCATACAGCGAACACTGAAGCTTTCTTT.

The chain recombines TRBV4-2 with TRBJ2-3, with unresolved D. CDR3 length: 16 residues. V was trimmed by 4 bases and J by 0 bases, leaving 14 bases between them. In germline, CDR1 is LGHNA, CDR2 YNFKEQ. CDR3 in DNA: TGTGCCAGCAGCCCTGGGTCACTACTGAGCACAGATACGCAGTATTTT. This encodes CASSPGSLLSTDTQYF.